This T cell receptor beta chain was recorded in a study of T cell responses to AZD1222 COVID-19 vaccine. In this sample, this clone turned up once. Its specificity is not known. Study-wide results and limits: Baseline serostatus was positive in only five to seven AZD1222 recipients. Breadth and depth of Spike-specific TCRs rose after two AZD1222 doses.

Repertoires were generated with immunoSEQ multiplex PCR, while TCRdb's copy carries only in-frame clones and drops some. The sample records some 150,000 clones, 75% to 95% being singletons. The clonotype was recovered from an adult who received the AZD1222 COVID-19 vaccine. The material sequenced was peripheral blood, taken 28 days after the second AZD1222 dose.

The CDR3 loop is CASTAGEDYTF. CDR3 DNA sequence: TGTGCCAGCACCGCTGGGGAAGACTACACCTTC. The genes are TRBV11-1 and TRBJ1-2; D remains ambiguous. This CDR3 region has 11 residues. V shed 7 bases and J shed 10 bases, with 13 bases lying between them. CDR1 is SGHAT, CDR2 FQDESV, per germline (reference sequence).